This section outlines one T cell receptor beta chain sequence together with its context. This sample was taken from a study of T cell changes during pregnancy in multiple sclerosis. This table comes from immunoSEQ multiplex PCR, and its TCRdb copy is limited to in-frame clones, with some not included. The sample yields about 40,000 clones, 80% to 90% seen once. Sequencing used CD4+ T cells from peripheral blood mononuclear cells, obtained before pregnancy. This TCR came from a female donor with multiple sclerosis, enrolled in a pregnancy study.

The CDR3 DNA reads as TGTGCCAGCAGTCCAGATACAGGGGGCGCTGGCTACACCTTC. It codes for CASSPDTGGAGYTF. The chain has TRBV27 and TRBJ1-2; 9 bases align to TRBD1. This CDR3 region has 14 residues. Germline trimming cut 5 bases from V and 7 bases from J; bases unmatched to any gene: 8. Germline CDR1 is MNHEY and CDR2 is SMNVEV (reference sequence).